One and the same sample provided the 23 T cell receptor beta chains below, sequenced in a study of T cell repertoires in cytomegalovirus infection. TCRdb reprocessed the reads with MiXCR, giving one entry per CDR3 protein. The table has under 150,000 distinct CDR3 sequences, more than 30% seen once. These TCRs are of unknown antigen specificity. Sequenced material: CD8+ T cells from cultured PBMCs, taken from culture after CMV antigen stimulation. These receptors were collected from a human donor in good health (CMV status not recorded). Some clones in this sample may be carry-over from other donors' samples.

The rearrangement uses TRBV6-1 and TRBJ2-2; no clear D. V was pared by 5 bases and J by 4 bases, with 17 bases between. Per germline, CDR1 MNHNS and CDR2 SASEGT. The CDR3 spans 16 residues. The DNA for the CDR3 is TGTGCCAGCAGTTACGACATGGACGGCGGCACCGGGGAGCTGTTTTTT. Amino acid sequence: CASSYDMDGGTGELFF.

Relative to its sample, this clonotype is medium-sized. The chain uses TRBV7-9 and TRBJ2-7; no reliable D call. The ends were cut back, 1 base at V and 4 bases at J, with 8 bases in the middle. CDR3 length equals 13 residues. The germline gives CDR1 SEHNR, CDR2 FQNEAQ (reference sequence). The DNA of the CDR3 is TGTGCCAGCAGCTTAGGCGATTCTTACGAGCAGTACTTC. It encodes CASSLGDSYEQYF.

This clonotype was seen more than once but under ten times. V gene TRBV6-5 combines with J gene TRBJ1-5; 9 bases line up with TRBD1. The CDR3 sequence is 14 residues long. With 6 bases clipped from V and 5 bases from J, the junction kept 5 bases outside the gene matches. Germline values: CDR1 MNHEY, CDR2 SVGAGI. CDR3 sequence reads: CASSRDREDQPQHF. CDR3 coding DNA: TGTGCCAGCAGCAGGGACAGGGAAGATCAGCCCCAGCATTTT.

The chain combines TRBV7-3 with TRBJ1-1; the D gene is possibly TRBD1 (6 bases). CDR1 SGHTA and CDR2 FQGTGA come from the germline V gene. This CDR3 is built from 15 residues. V was trimmed by 0 bases and J by 5 bases, leaving 13 bases between them. CDR3 sequence reads: CASSLTGAVITEAFF. CDR3 DNA: TGTGCCAGCAGCTTAACGGGGGCCGTGATTACTGAAGCTTTCTTT.

The V call is TRBV11-2, the J call TRBJ1-4; tentative D call: TRBD1 (5 bases). CDR1 and CDR2 from the germline V gene are SGHAT and FQNNGV. Trimming left V 6 bases short and J 3 bases short, with 32 bases between. The CDR3 runs to 21 residues. The CDR3 DNA is TGTGCCAGCAGGGCACGGGGCGCGGGTAGATTCGATCGATCACCTAATGAAAAACTGTTTTTT. It codes for CASRARGAGRFDRSPNEKLFF.

V is TRBV12-3 or TRBV12-4 and J is TRBJ2-7; 10 bases map to TRBD1. This CDR3 comprises 13 residues. The V segment lost 6 bases and the J segment 3 bases; nucleotides outside the gene matches: 2. CDR3 DNA sequence: TGTGCCAGCAGGGGACAGGGGTACTACGAGCAGTACTTC. Its translation: CASRGQGYYEQYF.

The genes are TRBV27 and TRBJ2-1; D ambiguous. Germline V gives CDR1 MNHEY, CDR2 SMNVEV (reference sequence). Trimming took 6 bases from V and 4 from J, leaving 16 bases between them. There are 15 residues in the CDR3. CDR3 DNA: TGTGCCAGCAGCCGCAGTCCGTCGTCATACAATGAGCAGTTCTTC. Translated, it gives CASSRSPSSYNEQFF.

In this sample, this clonotype turned up a few times. CDR3 DNA sequence: TGTGCCATCAGTGGGCAAGAGGGACAGACGAACACTGAAGCTTTCTTT. Amino acids: CAISGQEGQTNTEAFF. The V and J genes are TRBV10-3 and TRBJ1-1; 7 nucleotides align to TRBD1. Germline CDR1 ENHRY, CDR2 SYGVKD. This CDR3 contains 16 residues. J was trimmed by 1 base and V by 4 bases; bases with no gene match: 9.

Concerning this clonotype itself: Sequence at one end of the junction differs from germline and may be a read error. The rearrangement links TRBV6-1 to TRBJ1-4; TRBD1 agrees at 8 bases. CDR3 length equals 14 residues. Germline V CDR1 and CDR2: MNHNS, SASEGT. In DNA form, the CDR3 reads TGTGGCAGCAGTGCAGGGGGCGGGGGTGAAAAACTGTTTTTT. Protein sequence: CGSSAGGGGEKLFF.

V and J are TRBV6-2 or TRBV6-3 and TRBJ2-3; TRBD2 is a possible D gene (5 bases). The CDR3 is 12 residues long. Trimming removed 7 bases from V and 6 bases from J, with 11 bases in between. CDR1 and CDR2 from the germline V gene are MNHEY and SVGEGT. CDR3 loop: CASTGLWDTQYF. CDR3 in DNA: TGTGCCAGCACGGGATTGTGGGATACGCAGTATTTT.

The gene calls are TRBV12-3 or TRBV12-4 and TRBJ1-5, with unresolved D. V was pared by 8 bases and J by 6 bases, with 14 bases between. This CDR3 region has 13 residues. CDR3 loop: CASSTGPAQPQHF. In DNA, the CDR3 is TGTGCCAGCTCGACGGGCCCGGCTCAGCCCCAGCATTTT.

This clonotype was seen only a few times. J is TRBJ1-5 and V is TRBV7-6; a weak D match, TRBD1 (6 bases). This CDR3 region has 18 residues. Deletions cut 2 bases from V and 3 bases from J, with 20 bases between. Germline V gene lookup returns CDR1 SGHVS and CDR2 FNYEAQ. The CDR3 sequence is CASSLQGPGTELNQPQHF. DNA of the CDR3: TGTGCCAGCAGCTTACAGGGGCCGGGCACAGAACTCAATCAGCCCCAGCATTTT.

This clonotype was counted only a few times. The J gene is TRBJ2-1, the V gene TRBV5-8; D may correspond to TRBD1 or TRBD2 (6 bases each). Trimming stripped 1 base from V and 4 bases from J, with 27 bases between. The germline V gene encodes CDR1 SGHTS and CDR2 YDEGEE. The length of the CDR3 is 20 residues. In DNA form, the CDR3 reads TGTGCCAGCAGCTTGTTCGGCCCGGTCGTTCGGGGGCAAGGGTACAATGAGCAGTTCTTC. It translates to CASSLFGPVVRGQGYNEQFF.

The chain is built from TRBV15 and TRBJ2-3; a weak D match, TRBD2 (5 bases). This CDR3 is 15 amino acids long. Between the trimmed V and J ends, which lost 5 bases and 2 bases, there was a span of 14 bases. CDR1 and CDR2 (germline): LNHNV, YYDKDF (reference sequence). CDR3 in DNA: TGTGCCACCAGCGGCCGAGGCGGGTCCACAGATACGCAGTATTTT. Amino acid sequence: CATSGRGGSTDTQYF.

This clonotype has ten or more counts. This chain connects TRBV7-2 to TRBJ1-2; 9 nucleotides agree with TRBD1. Germline V gene sequence: CDR1 SGHTA, CDR2 FQGNSA. Losses at the gene ends were 1 base for V and 4 bases for J; bases not matched to a gene: 13. The CDR3 is 18 amino acids. CDR3 loop: CASSLDPDRGPIGYGYTF. The DNA for the CDR3 is TGTGCCAGCAGCTTAGATCCGGACAGGGGACCCATAGGCTATGGCTACACCTTC.

By sample fraction, this clonotype is medium-sized. This chain connects TRBV7-6 to TRBJ2-2, with D possibly TRBD1 on 6 matching bases. Germline V lookup: CDR1 SGHVS, CDR2 FNYEAQ. The CDR3 is made up of 15 amino acids. V was clipped by 2 bases and J by 0 bases, with 7 bases between them. CDR3 amino acids: CASSLRGSNTGELFF. CDR3 in DNA: TGTGCCAGCAGCTTAAGGGGGTCGAACACCGGGGAGCTGTTTTTT.

This clonotype occurred a few times. The J gene is TRBJ1-1, the V gene TRBV6-5; TRBD1 matches 8 bases. Unmatched junction bases numbered 0, after V lost 5 bases and J lost 1 base. This CDR3 contains 13 residues. The V gene's germline CDR1 is MNHEY and CDR2 SVGAGI. As DNA, the CDR3 is TGTGCCAGCAGTACAGGGGGGAACACTGAAGCTTTCTTT. Its translation is CASSTGGNTEAFF.

This clonotype appeared a few times. This sequence joins TRBV6-5 and TRBJ2-6; 15 positions agree with TRBD2. The ends lost 4 bases at V and 0 bases at J; junction bases unmatched: 4. CDR3 length: 19 amino acids. Germline-derived CDR1 and CDR2 are MNHEY and SVGAGI. The CDR3 loop is CASSLGLAGGRSGANVLTF. The CDR3, as DNA: TGTGCCAGCAGTTTGGGACTAGCGGGGGGCCGCTCTGGGGCCAACGTCCTGACTTTC.

This clonotype was recorded many times. The chain recombines TRBV7-9 with TRBJ1-5; no reliable D call. This CDR3 contains 13 residues. CDR1 is SEHNR and CDR2 is FQNEAQ in the germline V gene (reference sequence). V was clipped by 3 bases and J by 4 bases, with 7 bases between them. CDR3 sequence reads: CASSFLGNQPQHF. CDR3 DNA sequence: TGTGCCAGCAGCTTTTTGGGAAATCAGCCCCAGCATTTT.

In this sample, this clonotype turned up a few times. This chain links TRBV28 with TRBJ1-6; 7 nucleotides line up with TRBD1. Trimming took 5 bases from V and 9 from J; bases not matched to a gene: 10. The CDR3 runs to 15 residues. Looked up from germline, CDR1 is MDHEN and CDR2 is SYDVKM. The chain's CDR3 is CASSASQGDRSPLHF. CDR3 nucleotide sequence: TGTGCCAGCAGTGCGAGCCAGGGGGACCGTTCACCCCTCCACTTT.

This clonotype showed up just a few times. DNA for the CDR3: TGTGCCAGCAGCTTTAGTTATGAGCAGTTCTTC. Residues: CASSFSYEQFF. This sequence joins TRBV7-2 and TRBJ2-1; D unresolved. The CDR3 is made up of 11 amino acids. In germline, CDR1 is SGHTA, CDR2 FQGNSA. V lost 3 bases to trimming and J lost 8 bases, with 5 bases between them.

This rearrangement joins TRBV4-2 to TRBJ2-4; 13 nucleotides match TRBD2. This CDR3 is 16 amino acids long. Germline trimming cut 3 bases from V and 9 bases from J; bases unmatched to any gene: 8. Germline CDR1 is LGHNA and CDR2 is YNFKEQ. The CDR3 loop is CASSHTSGGAFTIQYF. Written as DNA, the CDR3 is TGTGCCAGCAGCCACACTAGCGGGGGGGCATTTACCATTCAGTACTTC.

This clonotype occurred many times. This chain joins TRBV7-2 and TRBJ1-6; TRBD1 aligns across 7 bases. Germline V gives CDR1 SGHTA, CDR2 FQGNSA. Trimming took 6 bases from V and 7 from J; bases not matched to a gene: 9. This CDR3 has 15 residues. For the CDR3, the DNA is TGTGCCAGCAGGCTAGCCCCCAGGGGGAATTCACCCCTCCACTTT. Protein sequence: CASRLAPRGNSPLHF. The variable domain in full, with the rest retrieved from reference TRBV7-2 and TRBJ1-6, is GAGVSQSPSNKVTEKGKDVELRCDPISGHTALYWYRQSLGQGLEFLIYFQGNSAPDKSGLPSDRFSAERTGGSVSTLTIQRTQQEDSAVYLCASRLAPRGNSPLHFGNGTRLTVT.